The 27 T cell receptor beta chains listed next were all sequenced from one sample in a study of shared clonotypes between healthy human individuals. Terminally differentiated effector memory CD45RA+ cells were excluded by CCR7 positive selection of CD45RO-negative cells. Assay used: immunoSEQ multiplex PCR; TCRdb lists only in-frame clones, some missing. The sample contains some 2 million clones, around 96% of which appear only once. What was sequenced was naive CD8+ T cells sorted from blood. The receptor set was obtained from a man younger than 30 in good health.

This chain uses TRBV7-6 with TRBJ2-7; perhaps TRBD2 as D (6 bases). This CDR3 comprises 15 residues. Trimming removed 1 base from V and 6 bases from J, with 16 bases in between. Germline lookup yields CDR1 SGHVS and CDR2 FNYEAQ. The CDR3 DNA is TGTGCCAGCAGCTTAGTTTCGTCCTCGCGGGGCGAGCAGTACTTC. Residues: CASSLVSSSRGEQYF.

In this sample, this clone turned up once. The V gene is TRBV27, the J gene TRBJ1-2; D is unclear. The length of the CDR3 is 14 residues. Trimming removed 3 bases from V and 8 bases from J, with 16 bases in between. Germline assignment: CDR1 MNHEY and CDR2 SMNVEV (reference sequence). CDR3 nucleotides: TGTGCCAGCAGTTTTGGTACCCAGGCGGGCGGCTACACCTTC. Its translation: CASSFGTQAGGYTF.

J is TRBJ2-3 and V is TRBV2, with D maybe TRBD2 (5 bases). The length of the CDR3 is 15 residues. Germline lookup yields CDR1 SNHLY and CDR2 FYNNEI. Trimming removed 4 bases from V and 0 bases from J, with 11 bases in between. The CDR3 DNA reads TGTGCCAGCAGTGTCGGGGAGACTAGCACAGATACGCAGTATTTT. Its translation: CASSVGETSTDTQYF.

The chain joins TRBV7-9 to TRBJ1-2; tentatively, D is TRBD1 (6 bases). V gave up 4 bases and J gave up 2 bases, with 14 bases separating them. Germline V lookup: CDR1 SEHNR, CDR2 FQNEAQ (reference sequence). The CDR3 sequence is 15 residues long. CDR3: CASSSPGGLNYGYTF. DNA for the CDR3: TGTGCCAGCAGCTCGCCCGGGGGGCTCAACTATGGCTACACCTTC.

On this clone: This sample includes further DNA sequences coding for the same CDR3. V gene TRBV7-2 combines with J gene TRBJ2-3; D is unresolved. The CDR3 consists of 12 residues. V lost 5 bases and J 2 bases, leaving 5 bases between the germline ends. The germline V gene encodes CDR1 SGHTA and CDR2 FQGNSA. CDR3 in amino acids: CASSLYTDTQYF. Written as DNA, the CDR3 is TGTGCCAGCAGCCTGTACACAGATACGCAGTATTTT.

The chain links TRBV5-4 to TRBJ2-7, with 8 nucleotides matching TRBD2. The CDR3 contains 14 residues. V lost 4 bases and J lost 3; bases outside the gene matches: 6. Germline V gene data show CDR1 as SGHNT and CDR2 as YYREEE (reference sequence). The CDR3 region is CASSGSGTGYEQYF. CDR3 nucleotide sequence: TGTGCCAGCAGCGGTAGCGGGACTGGCTACGAGCAGTACTTC.

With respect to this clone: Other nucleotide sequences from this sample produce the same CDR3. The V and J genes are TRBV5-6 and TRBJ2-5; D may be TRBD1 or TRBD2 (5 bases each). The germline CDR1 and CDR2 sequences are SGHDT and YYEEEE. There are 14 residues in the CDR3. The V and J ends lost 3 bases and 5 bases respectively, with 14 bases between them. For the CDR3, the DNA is TGTGCCAGCAGCTCCGACCGAGAGGGGGAGACCCAGTACTTC. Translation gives CASSSDREGETQYF.

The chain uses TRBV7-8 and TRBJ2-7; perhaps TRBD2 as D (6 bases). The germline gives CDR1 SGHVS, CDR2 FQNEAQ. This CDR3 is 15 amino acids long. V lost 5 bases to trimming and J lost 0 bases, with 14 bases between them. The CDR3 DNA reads TGTGCCAGCAGCACTGCCGGAGGGAGCTCCTACGAGCAGTACTTC. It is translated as CASSTAGGSSYEQYF.

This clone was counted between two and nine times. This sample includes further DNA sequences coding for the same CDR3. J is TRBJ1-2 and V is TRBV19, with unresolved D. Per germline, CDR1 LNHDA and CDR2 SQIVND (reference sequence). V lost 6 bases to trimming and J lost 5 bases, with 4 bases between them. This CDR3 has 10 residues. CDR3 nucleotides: TGTGCCAGTAGAGGATATGGCTACACCTTC. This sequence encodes CASRGYGYTF.

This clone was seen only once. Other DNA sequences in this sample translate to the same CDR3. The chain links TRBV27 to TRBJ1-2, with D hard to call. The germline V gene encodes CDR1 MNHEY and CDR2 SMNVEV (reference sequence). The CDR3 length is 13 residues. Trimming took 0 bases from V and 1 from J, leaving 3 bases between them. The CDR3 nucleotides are TGTGCCAGCAGTTTATCGGTTAACTATGGCTACACCTTC. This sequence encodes CASSLSVNYGYTF.

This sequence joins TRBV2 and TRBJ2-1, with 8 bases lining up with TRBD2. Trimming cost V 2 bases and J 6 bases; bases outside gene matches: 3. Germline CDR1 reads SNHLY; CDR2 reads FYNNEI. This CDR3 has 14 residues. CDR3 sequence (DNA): TGTGCCAGCAGTGAACTCGGGACTAGCAATGAGCAGTTCTTC. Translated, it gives CASSELGTSNEQFF.

CDR3 residues: CASSLVLGANTGELFF. The CDR3 coding sequence is TGTGCCAGCAGCTTAGTGCTGGGCGCGAACACCGGGGAGCTGTTTTTT. V is TRBV7-8 and J is TRBJ2-2; D unresolved. CDR3 size: 16 residues. Germline assignment: CDR1 SGHVS and CDR2 FQNEAQ. Trimming shortened V by 1 base and J by 0 bases, and 9 bases separated the two germline ends.

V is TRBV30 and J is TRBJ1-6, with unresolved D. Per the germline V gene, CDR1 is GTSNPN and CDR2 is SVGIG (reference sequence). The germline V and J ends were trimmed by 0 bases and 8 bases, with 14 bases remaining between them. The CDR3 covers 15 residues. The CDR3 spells CAWSVLEAGDSPLHF. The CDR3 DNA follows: TGTGCCTGGAGTGTACTCGAGGCAGGCGATTCACCCCTCCACTTT.

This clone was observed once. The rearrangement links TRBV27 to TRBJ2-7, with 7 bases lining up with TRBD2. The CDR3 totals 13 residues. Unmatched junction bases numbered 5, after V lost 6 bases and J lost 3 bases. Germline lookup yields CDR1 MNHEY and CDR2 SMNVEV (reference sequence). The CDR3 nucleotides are TGTGCCAGCAGCCCCGGGGAGGGCTACGAGCAGTACTTC. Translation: CASSPGEGYEQYF.

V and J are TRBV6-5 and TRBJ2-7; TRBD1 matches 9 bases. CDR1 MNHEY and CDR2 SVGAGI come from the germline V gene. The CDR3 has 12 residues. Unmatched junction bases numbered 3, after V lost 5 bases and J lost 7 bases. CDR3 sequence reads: CASSTGTGEQYF. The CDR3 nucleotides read TGTGCCAGCAGTACCGGGACAGGGGAGCAGTACTTC.

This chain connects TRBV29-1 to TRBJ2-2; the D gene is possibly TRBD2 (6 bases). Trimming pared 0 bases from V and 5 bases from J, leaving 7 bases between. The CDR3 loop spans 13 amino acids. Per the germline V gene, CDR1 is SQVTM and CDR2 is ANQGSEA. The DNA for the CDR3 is TGCAGCGTTGAAGACGGGGGTACCGGGGAGCTGTTTTTT. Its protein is CSVEDGGTGELFF.

DNA of the CDR3: TGTGCCAGCAGCTTGGCCGGGGGCATCGCAGATACGCAGTATTTT. Translating gives CASSLAGGIADTQYF. The V and J genes are TRBV5-6 and TRBJ2-3; D may correspond to TRBD1 or TRBD2 (6 bases each). Looked up from germline, CDR1 is SGHDT and CDR2 is YYEEEE. The CDR3 is 15 residues long. Trimming took 0 bases from V and 4 from J, leaving 12 bases between them.

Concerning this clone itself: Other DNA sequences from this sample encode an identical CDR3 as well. The CDR3 loop reads CASSLQGADTQYF. The CDR3 nucleotides are TGTGCCAGCAGTTTACAGGGCGCAGATACGCAGTATTTT. V is TRBV27 and J is TRBJ2-3, with D tentatively TRBD1 (5 bases). Germline values: CDR1 MNHEY, CDR2 SMNVEV (reference sequence). CDR3 length: 13 residues. Trimming pared 2 bases from V and 4 bases from J, leaving 7 bases between.

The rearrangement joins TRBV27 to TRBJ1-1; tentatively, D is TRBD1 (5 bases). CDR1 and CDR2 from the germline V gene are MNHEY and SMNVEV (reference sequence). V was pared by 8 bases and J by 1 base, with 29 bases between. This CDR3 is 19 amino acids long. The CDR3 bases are TGTGCCAGCTCAGGATTAAGACAGAGCTCCCAAATCTGGAACACTGAAGCTTTCTTT. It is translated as CASSGLRQSSQIWNTEAFF.

In DNA form, the CDR3 reads TGCGCCAGCAGATCGATTACCGGGGAGCTGTTTTTT. Translating gives CASRSITGELFF. The V call is TRBV4-1, the J call TRBJ2-2; no firm D call. The length of the CDR3 is 12 residues. V shed 6 bases and J shed 5 bases, with 7 bases lying between them. The V gene's germline CDR1 is MGHRA and CDR2 YSYEKL.

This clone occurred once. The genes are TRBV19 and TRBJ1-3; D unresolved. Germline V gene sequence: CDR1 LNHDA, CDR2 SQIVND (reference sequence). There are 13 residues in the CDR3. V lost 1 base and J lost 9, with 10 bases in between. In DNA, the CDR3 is TGTGCCAGTAGTATAGCCGGCACAAGCACCATATATTTT. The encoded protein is CASSIAGTSTIYF.

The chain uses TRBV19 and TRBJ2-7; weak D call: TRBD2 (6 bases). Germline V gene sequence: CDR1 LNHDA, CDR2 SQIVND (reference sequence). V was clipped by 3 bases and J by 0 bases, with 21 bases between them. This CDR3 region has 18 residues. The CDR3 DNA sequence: TGTGCCAGTAGTATTCGGCTAGCGTTGGAATCCAGCTCCTACGAGCAGTACTTC. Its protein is CASSIRLALESSSYEQYF.

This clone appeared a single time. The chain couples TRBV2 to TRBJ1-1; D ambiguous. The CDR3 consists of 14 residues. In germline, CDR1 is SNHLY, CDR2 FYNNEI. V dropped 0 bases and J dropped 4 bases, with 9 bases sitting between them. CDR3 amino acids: CASSEAGDTTEAFF. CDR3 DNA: TGTGCCAGCAGTGAAGCGGGAGACACCACTGAAGCTTTCTTT.

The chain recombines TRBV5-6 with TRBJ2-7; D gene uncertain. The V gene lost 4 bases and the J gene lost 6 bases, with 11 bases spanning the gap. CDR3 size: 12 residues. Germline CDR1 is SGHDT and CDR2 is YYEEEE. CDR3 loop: CASSLSFAEQYF. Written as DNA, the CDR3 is TGTGCCAGCAGCCTCTCCTTCGCCGAGCAGTACTTC.

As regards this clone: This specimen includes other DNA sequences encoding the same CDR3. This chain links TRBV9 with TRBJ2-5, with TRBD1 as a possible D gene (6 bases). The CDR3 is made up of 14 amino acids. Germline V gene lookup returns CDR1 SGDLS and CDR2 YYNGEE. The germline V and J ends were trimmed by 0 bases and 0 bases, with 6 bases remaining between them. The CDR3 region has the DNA TGTGCCAGCAGCGTAGGGACAGACCAAGAGACCCAGTACTTC. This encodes CASSVGTDQETQYF. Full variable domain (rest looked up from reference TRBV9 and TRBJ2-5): DSGVTQTPKHLITATGQRVTLRCSPRSGDLSVYWYQQSLDQGLQFLIQYYNGEERAKGNILERFSAQQFPDLHSELNLSSLELGDSALYFCASSVGTDQETQYFGPGTRLLVL.

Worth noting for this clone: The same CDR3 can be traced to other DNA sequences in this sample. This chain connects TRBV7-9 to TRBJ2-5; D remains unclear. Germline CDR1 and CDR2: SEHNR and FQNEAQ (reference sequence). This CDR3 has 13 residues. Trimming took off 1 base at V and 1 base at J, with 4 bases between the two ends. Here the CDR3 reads CASSLVLQETQYF. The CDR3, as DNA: TGTGCCAGCAGCTTAGTTCTCCAAGAGACCCAGTACTTC.

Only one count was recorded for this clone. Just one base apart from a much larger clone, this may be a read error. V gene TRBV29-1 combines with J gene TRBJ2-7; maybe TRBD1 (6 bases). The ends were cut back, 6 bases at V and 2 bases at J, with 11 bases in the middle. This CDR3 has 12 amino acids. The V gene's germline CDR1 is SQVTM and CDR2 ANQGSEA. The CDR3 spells CSVKGGTYEQYF. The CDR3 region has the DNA TGCAGCGTCAAAGGGGGTACCTACGAGCAGTACTTC.